The 30 T cell receptor beta chains given below trace back to one sample, sequenced in a study of identical twins. TCRdb processed the 5' RACE reads anew with MiXCR; each CDR3 protein has one entry. The sample carries about 900,000 distinct CDR3 sequences, 12% recorded once. This sample also appeared in a second study, on yellow fever vaccine responses in identical twins.

The source material was PBMCs. The receptors were sampled from a young woman in good health.

In its sample, this clonotype was seen a few times. V usage is TRBV4-1 and J usage is TRBJ2-1; 8 bases are a match to TRBD2. There are 17 residues in the CDR3. CDR1 MGHRA and CDR2 YSYEKL come from the germline V gene. J lost 6 bases, V lost 4 bases, and 14 bases had no gene match. CDR3 in amino acids: CASSRGGAGASINEQFF. CDR3 bases: TGCGCCAGCAGCCGGGGCGGAGCGGGGGCCTCAATCAATGAGCAGTTCTTC.

The chain uses TRBV2 and TRBJ2-7, with TRBD2 identical over 10 bases. This CDR3 is built from 16 residues. V trimming: 1 base; J trimming: 5 bases; junction bases outside the gene matches: 8. Germline V lookup: CDR1 SNHLY, CDR2 FYNNEI. The CDR3 here is CASSEDRLAGVHEQYF. DNA of the CDR3: TGTGCCAGCAGTGAAGATCGTCTAGCGGGAGTACACGAGCAGTACTTC.

The gene calls are TRBV12-3 or TRBV12-4 and TRBJ2-2; 14 positions match TRBD2. V shed 6 bases, J shed 4 bases, and the junction held 7 bases outside the gene matches. The CDR3 runs to 17 residues. CDR3 DNA: TGTGCCAGCAGCGAACGACTAGCGGGAGGGGGCACCGGGGAGCTGTTTTTT. Residues: CASSERLAGGGTGELFF.

The CDR3, as DNA: TGTGCCAGCAGTCATACCACGGCGAACACTGAAGCTTTCTTT. Its translation: CASSHTTANTEAFF. The rearrangement links TRBV11-2 to TRBJ1-1, with D unresolved. Germline V gene data show CDR1 as SGHAT and CDR2 as FQNNGV. V dropped 6 bases and J dropped 1 base, with 12 bases sitting between them. This CDR3 is 14 amino acids long.

The chain recombines TRBV20-1 with TRBJ1-2, with 7 bases lining up with TRBD1. V trimming: 0 bases; J trimming: 0 bases; junction bases outside the gene matches: 7. The V gene's germline CDR1 is DFQATT and CDR2 SNEGSKA (reference sequence). The CDR3 consists of 16 residues. The CDR3 protein is CSARDVGTASNYGYTF. The CDR3 DNA follows: TGCAGTGCTAGAGACGTCGGGACAGCTTCTAACTATGGCTACACCTTC.

The sample holds a few counts of this clonotype. The chain employs TRBV11-2 and TRBJ2-3; D assignment may be TRBD1 or TRBD2 (5 bases each). The CDR3 contains 15 residues. CDR1 is SGHAT, CDR2 FQNNGV, per germline. Trimming removed 1 base at V and 4 bases at J, with 12 bases between. The CDR3 sequence: CASSLVPGSADTQYF. The CDR3 coding sequence is TGTGCCAGCAGCTTAGTGCCAGGGAGCGCAGATACGCAGTATTTT.

This chain joins TRBV3-1 and TRBJ2-5, with a weak D call TRBD1 (5 bases). Trimming shortened V by 1 base and J by 3 bases, and 6 bases separated the two germline ends. Germline V gene data show CDR1 as LGHDT and CDR2 as YNNKEL (reference sequence). The CDR3 extends over 13 amino acids. The CDR3 sequence: CASSQGTKETQYF. The CDR3 region has the DNA TGTGCCAGCAGCCAAGGGACAAAAGAGACCCAGTACTTC.

The chain has TRBV20-1 and TRBJ2-3; D unresolved. Deletions cut 1 base from V and 4 bases from J, with 6 bases between. CDR1 is DFQATT and CDR2 is SNEGSKA in the germline V gene (reference sequence). The CDR3 has 12 amino acids. The CDR3 protein is CSARVLPDTQYF. CDR3 nucleotide sequence: TGCAGTGCTAGAGTCCTCCCAGATACGCAGTATTTT.

This chain connects TRBV7-9 to TRBJ2-5; TRBD2 matches at 9 bases. This CDR3 spans 16 amino acids. Germline lookup yields CDR1 SEHNR and CDR2 FQNEAQ (reference sequence). V shed 5 bases, J shed 3 bases, and the junction held 10 bases outside the gene matches. The CDR3 DNA reads TGTGCCAGCAGCCGACCGGACGGGACTAGCAAAGAGACCCAGTACTTC. It translates to CASSRPDGTSKETQYF.

The rearrangement links TRBV3-1 to TRBJ2-1; D might be TRBD2 (5 bases). CDR1 is LGHDT and CDR2 is YNNKEL in the germline V gene (reference sequence). Trimming pared 3 bases from V and 3 bases from J, leaving 15 bases between. CDR3 size: 16 residues. As DNA, the CDR3 is TGTGCCAGCAGCCAGCCACTAGACCTCTACTACAATGAGCAGTTCTTC. Its protein product is CASSQPLDLYYNEQFF.

This clonotype has a handful of counts. The chain couples TRBV5-1 to TRBJ2-7; 7 bases align to TRBD2. The CDR3 totals 18 residues. V gave up 0 bases and J gave up 2 bases; unmatched junction bases: 14. Germline CDR1 is SGHRS and CDR2 is YFSETQ. CDR3 nucleotide sequence: TGCGCCAGCAGCTTGGGCACTGGGAGATGCGGGGGAACCTACGAGCAGTACGTC. Protein sequence: CASSLGTGRCGGTYEQYV.

This chain connects TRBV20-1 to TRBJ1-1; D call uncertain. The CDR3 loop spans 12 amino acids. Germline assignment: CDR1 DFQATT and CDR2 SNEGSKA (reference sequence). The V and J ends lost 0 bases and 1 base respectively, with 3 bases between them. Here the CDR3 DNA reads TGCAGTGCTAGAGACTGGAACACTGAAGCTTTCTTT. It encodes CSARDWNTEAFF.

V and J are TRBV3-1 and TRBJ1-6; 7 bases align to TRBD1. The V segment lost 4 bases and the J segment 9 bases; nucleotides outside the gene matches: 6. Per the germline V gene, CDR1 is LGHDT and CDR2 is YNNKEL (reference sequence). The CDR3 is 14 amino acids. The CDR3 here is CASSPGQFTSPLHF. In nucleotides, the CDR3 is TGTGCCAGCAGCCCGGGACAGTTCACTTCACCCCTCCACTTT. Complete variable domain (other parts from reference TRBV3-1 and TRBJ1-6): DTAVSQTPKYLVTQMGNDKSIKCEQNLGHDTMYWYKQDSKKFLKIMFSYNNKELIINETVPNRFSPKSPDKAHLNLHINSLELGDSAVYFCASSPGQFTSPLHFGNGTRLTVT.

This chain uses TRBV5-1 with TRBJ1-1, with D unresolved. Deletions cut 0 bases from V and 0 bases from J, with 9 bases between. In germline, CDR1 is SGHRS, CDR2 YFSETQ. The CDR3 sequence is 15 residues long. The CDR3 DNA is TGCGCCAGCAGCTTGGGTCAGAGAATGAACACTGAAGCTTTCTTT. This translates into CASSLGQRMNTEAFF.

Worth noting for this clonotype: Sequence at one end of the junction differs from germline and may be a read error. The rearrangement uses TRBV7-9 and TRBJ1-5; possible D gene TRBD1, 6 bases. Germline CDR1 is SEHNR and CDR2 is FQNEAQ (reference sequence). This CDR3 contains 12 residues. DNA of the CDR3: TGTGCTTGTTTGGGGGGCAAACAGCCCCAGCATTTT. Translating gives CACLGGKQPQHF. The whole variable domain, remainder taken from reference TRBV7-9 and TRBJ1-5, is DTGVSQNPRHKITKRGQNVTFRCDPISEHNRLYWYRQTLGQGPEFLTYFQNEAQLEKSRLLSDRFSAERPKGSFSTLEIQRTEQGDSAMYLCACLGGKQPQHFGDGTRLSIL.

The V and J genes are TRBV6-1 and TRBJ1-2; D is possibly TRBD1 (6 bases). Germline V gives CDR1 MNHNS, CDR2 SASEGT. This CDR3 is built from 16 residues. With 5 bases removed from V and 5 bases from J, the gap between germline ends came to 21 bases. CDR3 residues: CASSPQGRGSIYGYTF. Here the CDR3 DNA reads TGTGCCAGCAGTCCCCAGGGGAGGGGAAGTATATATGGCTACACCTTC.

This clonotype has only a few counts. The chain combines TRBV29-1 with TRBJ1-1; D is possibly TRBD1 (5 bases). In germline, CDR1 is SQVTM, CDR2 ANQGSEA. The CDR3 contains 11 residues. The V end lost 7 bases, the J end lost 4 bases, and 10 bases lay between the germline ends. As DNA, the CDR3 is TGCAGCGGTCGCCAGGGCACTGAAGCTTTCTTT. Protein: CSGRQGTEAFF.

Only a few counts were recorded for this clonotype. The chain uses TRBV4-1 and TRBJ1-1; weak D call: TRBD1 (6 bases). Trimming took 0 bases from V and 3 from J, leaving 8 bases between them. Germline V gene sequence: CDR1 MGHRA, CDR2 YSYEKL. This CDR3 has 14 residues. CDR3 protein: CASSQEGADTEAFF. CDR3 coding DNA: TGCGCCAGCAGCCAAGAGGGGGCGGACACTGAAGCTTTCTTT.

On this clonotype: One end of the junction does not line up with germline, which may come from a read error. The rearrangement uses TRBV12-3 or TRBV12-4 and TRBJ1-5, with no clear D. The CDR3 totals 15 residues. For the CDR3, the DNA is TGTGCCAGCAGTCGGACGTTGGGGAGCAATCAGCCCCGGCATTTT. Its protein product is CASSRTLGSNQPRHF.

This clonotype was seen at least ten times. The CDR3 reads CASSQLLDRGNEQFF. The CDR3, as DNA: TGTGCCAGCAGTCAGCTCCTGGATCGGGGCAATGAGCAGTTCTTC. V gene TRBV11-2 combines with J gene TRBJ2-1; D perhaps matches TRBD2 (5 bases). V was clipped by 6 bases and J by 6 bases, with 18 bases between them. The CDR3 is 15 residues long. CDR1 and CDR2 from the germline V gene are SGHAT and FQNNGV.

The V gene is TRBV12-3 or TRBV12-4, the J gene TRBJ1-1, with D hard to call. This CDR3 spans 13 amino acids. Deletions cut 3 bases from V and 11 bases from J, with 16 bases between. CDR3 sequence reads: CASSLKGIREAFF. CDR3 nucleotide sequence: TGTGCCAGCAGTTTGAAGGGTATCCGCGAGGCTTTCTTT.

CDR3 protein: CASSPGLAGGRGTQYF. The DNA of the CDR3 is TGTGCCAGCAGTCCGGGACTAGCGGGGGGCCGAGGTACGCAGTATTTT. The chain uses TRBV27 and TRBJ2-3; 15 bases agree with TRBD2. The length of the CDR3 is 16 residues. V gave up 5 bases and J gave up 8 bases; unmatched junction bases: 8. In germline, CDR1 is MNHEY, CDR2 SMNVEV (reference sequence).

The gene calls are TRBV5-1 and TRBJ1-1; 10 bases match TRBD1. J was trimmed by 1 base and V by 3 bases; bases with no gene match: 3. CDR1 and CDR2 (germline): SGHRS, YFSETQ. CDR3 length: 15 amino acids. CDR3 residues: CASSSRQGANTEAFF. As DNA, the CDR3 is TGCGCCAGCAGCTCACGACAGGGGGCGAACACTGAAGCTTTCTTT.

The table lists this clonotype with a few counts. The chain carries TRBV7-8 and TRBJ2-1; perhaps TRBD2 as D (6 bases). V was pared by 5 bases and J by 2 bases, with 10 bases between. There are 14 residues in the CDR3. CDR1 and CDR2 from the germline V gene are SGHVS and FQNEAQ. CDR3 bases: TGTGCCAGCAGCCCCGGGAGACCCTACAATGAGCAGTTCTTC. It translates to CASSPGRPYNEQFF.

The chain couples TRBV7-3 to TRBJ2-1; 7 bases align to TRBD1. J was trimmed by 0 bases and V by 0 bases; bases with no gene match: 2. This CDR3 is built from 16 residues. Germline V gene lookup returns CDR1 SGHTA and CDR2 FQGTGA. The CDR3: CASSLTAGGSYNEQFF. The DNA of the CDR3 is TGTGCCAGCAGCTTAACGGCAGGGGGCTCCTACAATGAGCAGTTCTTC.

The chain has TRBV7-2 and TRBJ2-5; tentatively, D is TRBD2 (5 bases). The CDR3 length is 15 residues. Germline CDR1 reads SGHTA; CDR2 reads FQGNSA. V lost 5 bases, J lost 4 bases, and 17 bases lay in between. CDR3 region: CASSERVNSGETQYF. The DNA of the CDR3 is TGTGCCAGCAGCGAAAGGGTCAACAGCGGAGAGACCCAGTACTTC.

This clonotype was observed at least ten times. This chain joins TRBV5-1 and TRBJ2-1, with 12 bases that match TRBD1. Germline loops: CDR1 SGHRS, CDR2 YFSETQ. Trimming removed 3 bases from V and 7 bases from J; junction bases left unmatched: 11. There are 17 residues in the CDR3. CDR3 bases: TGCGCCAGCAGCTCCGGAGTCCGGGACAGGGGGCTAAATGAGCAGTTCTTC. Its protein is CASSSGVRDRGLNEQFF.

This clonotype came up many times. J is TRBJ2-3 and V is TRBV27; 9 bases are shared with TRBD2. CDR1 and CDR2 (germline): MNHEY, SMNVEV (reference sequence). The CDR3 length is 15 residues. V lost 6 bases to trimming and J lost 3 bases; unmatched junction nucleotides: 7. CDR3 nucleotides: TGTGCCAGCAGCGGACTAGCGAAGTTTACAGATACGCAGTATTTT. Its protein is CASSGLAKFTDTQYF.

This clonotype has a handful of counts. The CDR3 loop is CANSPGVRYEQYV. CDR3 bases: TGTGCCAACTCCCCGGGGGTCCGCTACGAGCAGTACGTC. The chain carries TRBV7-9 and TRBJ2-7; D is perhaps TRBD2 (6 bases). CDR1 is SEHNR and CDR2 is FQNEAQ in the germline V gene (reference sequence). Trimming left V 10 bases short and J 3 bases short, with 16 bases between. CDR3 size: 13 residues.

This clonotype has a handful of counts. This chain connects TRBV10-3 to TRBJ1-1, with unresolved D. Trimming took 5 bases from V and 10 from J, leaving 11 bases between them. This CDR3 has 11 residues. Germline-derived CDR1 and CDR2 are ENHRY and SYGVKD. The CDR3 here is CAISHNSGAFF. For the CDR3, the DNA is TGTGCCATCAGTCATAACTCAGGAGCTTTCTTT.